This T cell receptor beta chain was recovered during a study of blood T cells in healthy people across ages. With regard to this clonotype: The antigen is undetermined.

Then a second PCR, running roughly 7 to 11 cycles, was carried out with a sample-barcoded 5' primer and a J-beta primer mix. Sequencing yielded, for each sample, at least 2.5 million paired-end reads carrying CDR3. Each CDR3 protein is one row after TCRdb ran MiXCR on the 5' RACE reads. The sample lists 550,000 to 700,000 distinct CDR3 sequences; approximately 25% were seen once. Broader study findings: Across the age range, TCR beta diversity per million T cells fell in a roughly linear way.

The CDR3 sequence is 14 residues long. Germline values: CDR1 SGHDT, CDR2 YYEEEE. The J segment lost 8 bases and the V segment lost 4 bases, leaving 11 bases of the junction unmatched. The clonotype originates from a woman in her sixties or seventies in good health. The sequenced material came from blood. The chain joins TRBV5-6 to TRBJ1-2, with TRBD1 identical over 7 bases. The CDR3 DNA is TGTGCCAGCAGCCGCGGACAGGTCCTTGTGGGCTACACCTTC. Residues: CASSRGQVLVGYTF.